This is a list of T cell receptor beta chains from one sample in a study of shared clonotypes between healthy human individuals. Some clones are missing from TCRdb's copy, which holds only in-frame ones; the method was immunoSEQ multiplex PCR. The table shows about 2.4 million clones, with around nine tenths occurring only once. The sequencing input was naive CD4+ T cells sorted from blood. The receptors were sampled from a man aged 18 to 35 in good health. Both conserved end residues are part of each CDR3. The D gene is left open where the match is weak. Size is omitted from some rows. Given values are once, few, many or a class for expanded clones.

-,TRBV9,TRBJ1-3,-,TGTGCCAGCAGTGTTGGGGGAGTAGGAAACACCATATATTTT,CASSVGGVGNTIYF
TRBD1,TRBV28,TRBJ1-2,-,TGTGCCAGCAGTTTAGGGTTCGGGCAGGGGGCTGTGTTAGGTGGCTACACCTTC,CASSLGFGQGAVLGGYTF
TRBD2,TRBV12-5,TRBJ2-3,-,TGTGCTAGTGGTCGACGACTAGCGGGAGAGGGCACGCAGTATTTT,CASGRRLAGEGTQYF
TRBD1,TRBV9,TRBJ1-4,-,TGTGCCAGCAGCCCGGGTTTAGTCAGGGGGCTCGTGGATGAAAAACTGTTTTTT,CASSPGLVRGLVDEKLFF
-,TRBV7-2,TRBJ1-3,-,TGTGCCAGCACAGGCTCTGGAAACACCATATATTTT,CASTGSGNTIYF
-,TRBV19,TRBJ1-6,-,TGTGCCAGTAGACCCATGGGTGAGGGAGGGAATAATTCACCCCTCCACTTT,CASRPMGEGGNNSPLHF
TRBD1,TRBV7-2,TRBJ1-5,-,TGTGCCAGCAGCTTAGCGGGACAGGTCAATCAGCCCCAGCATTTT,CASSLAGQVNQPQHF
TRBD2,TRBV30,TRBJ2-7,-,TGTGCCTGGAGGCCCCTCCTAGCGGGGATAACTACCTACGAGCAGTACTTC,CAWRPLLAGITTYEQYF
TRBD2,TRBV13,TRBJ2-1,-,TGTGCCAGCAGCTTAGGGGGACTAGTCGGGAATGAGCAGTTCTTC,CASSLGGLVGNEQFF
-,TRBV7-2,TRBJ2-1,-,TGTGCCAGCAGCTTATGGGCGGCGGCTAGTGCTTACAATGAGCAGTTCTTC,CASSLWAAASAYNEQFF
-,TRBV10-3,TRBJ1-1,-,TGTGCCATCAGCGCGGACGGGCTGAACACTGAAGCTTTCTTT,CAISADGLNTEAFF
TRBD1,TRBV18,TRBJ1-3,-,TGTGCCAGCTCACCACTGACAGGGGGCCTGAGCTCTGGAAACACCATATATTTT,CASSPLTGGLSSGNTIYF
-,TRBV2,TRBJ1-6,-,TGTGCCAGCAGGGTGGTCGGATCACCCCTCCACTTT,CASRVVGSPLHF
-,TRBV5-1,TRBJ2-3,few,TGCGCCAGCAGCTTGGGGAGCACAGATACGCAGTATTTT,CASSLGSTDTQYF
-,TRBV2,TRBJ1-6,once,TGTGCCAGCAGTAGTTCGGGACTATATAATTCACCCCTCCACTTT,CASSSSGLYNSPLHF
TRBD1,TRBV7-2,TRBJ1-5,-,TGTGCCAGCAGCTTAGCTGACTTCAGGGGGCCATATAGCAATCAGCCCCAGCATTTT,CASSLADFRGPYSNQPQHF
-,TRBV19,TRBJ1-5,-,TGTGCCAGTAGTAGAGCCCGGATTAGCAATCAGCCCCAGCATTTT,CASSRARISNQPQHF
-,TRBV7-8,TRBJ2-7,-,TGTGCCAGCAGCGCCAGTAGGGGCTACGAGCAGTACTTC,CASSASRGYEQYF
-,TRBV19,TRBJ1-5,-,TGTGCCAGTAGTATCGGGGGGCGTTCTTTCAATCAGCCCCAGCATTTT,CASSIGGRSFNQPQHF
TRBD1,TRBV6-5,TRBJ2-7,-,TGTGCCAGCAGTTTCGGACAGGGCGATCAGTACTTC,CASSFGQGDQYF
-,TRBV30,TRBJ2-5,once,TGTGCCTGGGGGGCGCTTGAGACCCAGTACTTC,CAWGALETQYF
TRBD2,TRBV10-2,TRBJ2-7,-,TGCGCCAGTCAACTGTGGAGGGTTGGGACTAGCGGGAGAGGGAACGAGCAGTACTTC,CASQLWRVGTSGRGNEQYF
-,TRBV7-8,TRBJ2-2,-,TGTGCCAGCAGCTTAGCCCCGCGGACTAATACGAACACCGGGGAGCTGTTTTTT,CASSLAPRTNTNTGELFF
TRBD1,TRBV28,TRBJ1-2,-,TGTGCCAATGCACAGGGGACTAACTATGGCTACACCTTC,CANAQGTNYGYTF
-,TRBV30,TRBJ1-1,-,TGTGCCTGGACCCAGGTGTTCATGAACACTGAAGCTTTCTTT,CAWTQVFMNTEAFF
-,TRBV7-9,TRBJ1-1,-,TGTGCCAGCAGCTTAGCGGGGGCAGGGTTTACGACTTTCTTT,CASSLAGAGFTTFF
-,TRBV28,TRBJ1-1,-,TGTGCCAGCAGTCCTAGTCCCGTTTACACTGAAGCTTTCTTT,CASSPSPVYTEAFF
-,TRBV10-2,TRBJ2-2,-,TGCGCCAGCACGCCAGCATCCACCGGGGAGCTGTTTTTT,CASTPASTGELFF
-,TRBV20-1,TRBJ1-4,few,TGCAGTGCTAGAGATGAAAAACTGTTTTTT,CSARDEKLFF
TRBD1,TRBV4-2,TRBJ1-6,-,TGTGCCAGCAGCCAAGATTGGTTACAGGGGGAGAGACCCCTCCACTTT,CASSQDWLQGERPLHF
-,TRBV13,TRBJ2-2,-,TGTGCCAGCAGCTTAGGGGGGATCGCCGGGGAGCTGTTTTTT,CASSLGGIAGELFF